Presented here are 8 T cell receptor beta chains from one specimen sequenced in a study of EBV T-cell therapy then PD-1 blockade in nasopharyngeal carcinoma (dated by TCRdb to the early 2020s). Library preparation used the immunoSEQ multiplex PCR assay. TCRdb carries this immuneACCESS record with in-frame sequences only. Its versions omit some clonotypes, under half of them owing to an unresolved V gene in the studies checked, with the rest unexplained. Recorded for this sample are some 20,000 clones; nearly 85% of them occurred a single time. The ten largest clonotypes hold approximately 29% of the sample. What these receptors recognize is not known. The intended sense of this specimen's treatment or condition label: AdE1-LMPpoly-expanded autologous EBV-specific T-cell therapy followed by anti-PD-1 nivolumab. The starting material was CD8+ T cells from blood, obtained at roughly day 60 from a patient whose treatment included autologous EBV-specific T cells and nivolumab. These receptors were obtained from a man in his forties with nasopharyngeal carcinoma.

This chain uses TRBV6-6 with TRBJ2-3; the D is unclear. V gave up 6 bases and J gave up 4 bases, with 11 bases separating them. The CDR3 consists of 13 residues. Germline-derived CDR1 and CDR2 are MNHNY and SVGAGI (reference sequence). CDR3 nucleotide sequence: TGTGCCAGCAGCCAGACCGAGGCAGATACGCAGTATTTT. Encoded protein: CASSQTEADTQYF.

The rearrangement links TRBV9 to TRBJ1-2; D unresolved. V lost 3 bases and J lost 8, with 8 bases in between. This CDR3 region has 11 residues. In germline, CDR1 is SGDLS, CDR2 YYNGEE. CDR3 residues: CASSGGRGYTF. The CDR3 DNA is TGTGCCAGCAGCGGAGGAAGAGGCTACACCTTC.

The chain joins TRBV11-3 to TRBJ2-3, with TRBD1 identical over 10 bases. V lost 5 bases to trimming and J lost 6 bases; unmatched junction nucleotides: 5. The CDR3 has 14 residues. Germline values: CDR1 SGHNT, CDR2 YENEEA. CDR3 amino acids: CASSNWTGGDTQYF. CDR3 bases: TGTGCCAGCAGCAACTGGACAGGGGGGGATACGCAGTATTTT.

The V and J genes are TRBV25-1 and TRBJ2-3; D is undetermined. Between the trimmed V and J ends, which lost 5 bases and 6 bases, there was a span of 9 bases. Germline CDR1 MGHDK, CDR2 SYGVNS. The CDR3 has 12 amino acids. CDR3 amino acids: CASSQAGDTQYF. Written as DNA, the CDR3 is TGTGCCAGCAGTCAAGCCGGGGATACGCAGTATTTT. The full variable domain, completed using reference TRBV25-1 and TRBJ2-3, is EADIYQTPRYLVIGTGKKITLECSQTMGHDKMYWYQQDPGMELHLIHYSYGVNSTEKGDLSSESTVSRIRTEHFPLTLESARPSHTSQYLCASSQAGDTQYFGPGTRLTVL.

This chain connects TRBV9 to TRBJ2-3; D gene unclear. V lost 2 bases to trimming and J lost 0 bases, with 1 base between them. The CDR3 extends over 12 amino acids. Germline CDR1 and CDR2: SGDLS and YYNGEE. CDR3 DNA: TGTGCCAGCAGCGTTAGCACAGATACGCAGTATTTT. Amino acid sequence: CASSVSTDTQYF.

The chain links TRBV4-1 to TRBJ1-5; 7 bases map to TRBD1. This CDR3 has 18 residues. The V segment lost 1 base and the J segment 3 bases; nucleotides outside the gene matches: 12. Looked up from germline, CDR1 is MGHRA and CDR2 is YSYEKL. CDR3 DNA sequence: TGCGCCAGCAGCCAAGTTTGGACAGGTAGGAGAAACAATCAGCCCCAGCATTTT. It specifies CASSQVWTGRRNNQPQHF.

V gene TRBV4-1 combines with J gene TRBJ2-5, with D possibly being TRBD1 or TRBD2 (6 bases each). CDR1 is MGHRA and CDR2 is YSYEKL in the germline V gene. The CDR3 has 15 residues. The V end lost 1 base, the J end lost 4 bases, and 13 bases lay between the germline ends. CDR3 sequence: CASSQVRGRGETQYF. The CDR3 DNA is TGCGCCAGCAGCCAAGTTCGGGGGCGCGGAGAGACCCAGTACTTC.

V gene TRBV24-1 combines with J gene TRBJ2-7, with 7 bases matching TRBD2. CDR1 and CDR2 (germline): KGHDR, SFDVKD. Germline trimming cut 0 bases from V and 5 bases from J; bases unmatched to any gene: 6. The CDR3 length is 15 residues. The CDR3 loop is CATSDLYSGGDEQYF. CDR3 DNA: TGTGCCACCAGTGATTTGTATTCGGGGGGAGACGAGCAGTACTTC.